Shown below are 16 T cell receptor beta chains from a single sample sequenced in a study of blood T cell repertoires in COVID-19. TCRdb keeps only in-frame clones here, not all; method: immunoSEQ multiplex PCR. This table has under 150,000 clones, approximately 80% appearing once. Specimen: peripheral blood. Receptors originate from a woman of 80 years or more in a cohort sampled during active or convalescent COVID-19.

V gene TRBV2 combines with J gene TRBJ2-7; D remains ambiguous. Deletions cut 5 bases from V and 3 bases from J, with 5 bases between. Germline loops: CDR1 SNHLY, CDR2 FYNNEI. This CDR3 spans 11 amino acids. The CDR3 here is CASSYSYEQYF. The CDR3, as DNA: TGTGCCAGCAGTTATAGCTACGAGCAGTACTTC.

The chain carries TRBV5-1 and TRBJ2-5; D gene unclear. The CDR3 has 14 amino acids. V lost 4 bases, J lost 1 base, and 11 bases lay in between. In germline, CDR1 is SGHRS, CDR2 YFSETQ. CDR3 sequence reads: CASSEQPSQETQYF. DNA of the CDR3: TGCGCCAGCAGCGAACAACCCAGCCAAGAGACCCAGTACTTC.

This rearrangement joins TRBV3-1 (or the pseudogene TRBV3-2) to TRBJ1-2, with D tentatively TRBD1 (5 bases). Germline CDR1 LGHDT, CDR2 YNNKEL (reference sequence). The CDR3 is 14 amino acids. Trimming cost V 0 bases and J 4 bases, with 9 bases left between them. CDR3 DNA: TGTGCCAGCAGCCAAGATTCGGGACTCTATGGCTACACCTTC. It codes for CASSQDSGLYGYTF.

This sequence joins TRBV28 and TRBJ1-4; 8 bases are shared with TRBD1. From germline, CDR1 is MDHEN and CDR2 SYDVKM. J gave up 4 bases and V 5 bases, and 12 bases lay outside the gene matches. The CDR3 spans 17 residues. This chain's CDR3 is CASSIRGTGANNEKLFF. CDR3 bases: TGTGCCAGCAGTATAAGAGGGACAGGTGCAAATAATGAAAAACTGTTTTTT.

The chain joins TRBV7-2 to TRBJ2-3; no firm D call. V lost 1 base and J 0 bases, leaving 8 bases between the germline ends. The CDR3 contains 15 residues. Germline values: CDR1 SGHTA, CDR2 FQGNSA. CDR3 loop: CASSLGVRSTDTQYF. The CDR3 coding sequence is TGTGCCAGCAGCTTAGGTGTCAGGAGCACAGATACGCAGTATTTT. The full variable domain, in which reference TRBV7-2 and TRBJ2-3 provide the parts outside the CDR3, is GAGVSQSPSNKVTEKGKDVELRCDPISGHTALYWYRQSLGQGLEFLIYFQGNSAPDKSGLPSDRFSAERTGGSVSTLTIQRTQQEDSAVYLCASSLGVRSTDTQYFGPGTRLTVL.

This clone occurred once. CDR3 coding DNA: TGTGCCAGCAGTTACTCGTCAACTGAGGAGACCCAGTACTTC. Encoded protein: CASSYSSTEETQYF. The chain employs TRBV6-2 or TRBV6-3 and TRBJ2-5, with D hard to call. The V gene's germline CDR1 is MNHEY and CDR2 SVGEGT. This CDR3 has 14 amino acids. V was pared by 0 bases and J by 5 bases, with 10 bases between.

The V gene is TRBV18, the J gene TRBJ1-1, with no clear D. CDR1 and CDR2 from the germline V gene are KGHSH and LQKENI. Trimming cost V 2 bases and J 4 bases, with 5 bases left between them. The CDR3 length is 12 residues. The CDR3 sequence is CASSPVGTEAFF. CDR3 DNA sequence: TGTGCCAGCTCACCAGTCGGCACTGAAGCTTTCTTT.

The V gene is TRBV5-4, the J gene TRBJ1-1, with TRBD1 matching over 7 bases. Germline lookup yields CDR1 SGHNT and CDR2 YYREEE (reference sequence). The CDR3 runs 16 residues. Unmatched junction bases numbered 9, after V lost 4 bases and J lost 0 bases. CDR3 sequence: CASSRGTALMNTEAFF. The CDR3 nucleotides are TGTGCCAGCAGCCGAGGGACAGCCCTCATGAACACTGAAGCTTTCTTT.

This clone was counted once. This chain uses TRBV5-4 with TRBJ2-1; the match to TRBD2 covers 10 bases. With V trimmed by 0 bases and J by 8 bases, 5 bases remained unmatched. The CDR3 loop spans 15 amino acids. Looked up from germline, CDR1 is SGHNT and CDR2 is YYREEE (reference sequence). The DNA for the CDR3 is TGTGCCAGCAGCTTGGGTCTAGCGGGGGTCGATGAGCAGTTCTTC. This encodes CASSLGLAGVDEQFF.

The rearrangement joins TRBV5-1 to TRBJ2-3; possible D gene TRBD1, 5 bases. The germline V and J ends were trimmed by 3 bases and 4 bases, with 15 bases remaining between them. The CDR3 is 15 amino acids. Looked up from germline, CDR1 is SGHRS and CDR2 is YFSETQ. The CDR3 region is CASSSEYDRADTQYF. CDR3 DNA: TGCGCCAGCAGCTCCGAGTATGACAGAGCAGATACGCAGTATTTT.

This chain connects TRBV3-1 (or the pseudogene TRBV3-2) to TRBJ2-1; tentatively, D is TRBD1 (5 bases). Germline CDR1 LGHDT, CDR2 YNNKEL (reference sequence). The CDR3 has 19 residues. Trimming shortened V by 0 bases and J by 8 bases, and 26 bases separated the two germline ends. In DNA form, the CDR3 reads TGTGCCAGCAGCCAAGATAAAGAGATCTGGAGAGGAAGGGGCGATGAGCAGTTCTTC. Translation: CASSQDKEIWRGRGDEQFF.

The chain employs TRBV19 and TRBJ2-1, with a weak D call TRBD2 (5 bases). Germline lookup yields CDR1 LNHDA and CDR2 SQIVND (reference sequence). V was trimmed by 1 base and J by 5 bases, leaving 9 bases between them. This CDR3 spans 14 amino acids. DNA for the CDR3: TGTGCCAGTAGTATAGCCACGGGGAACAATGAGCAGTTCTTC. Translating it yields CASSIATGNNEQFF.

V gene TRBV4-1 combines with J gene TRBJ1-6; D unclear. This CDR3 comprises 17 residues. Trimming left V 1 base short and J 0 bases short, with 10 bases between. Germline V gives CDR1 MGHRA, CDR2 YSYEKL. The CDR3 protein is CASSQARGDSYNSPLHF. The CDR3 bases are TGCGCCAGCAGCCAAGCCCGGGGAGACTCCTATAATTCACCCCTCCACTTT.

This rearrangement joins TRBV19 to TRBJ1-1; perhaps TRBD1 as D (5 bases). This CDR3 comprises 11 residues. Trimming took off 6 bases at V and 8 bases at J, with 10 bases between the two ends. Germline CDR1 reads LNHDA; CDR2 reads SQIVND (reference sequence). The CDR3 region has the DNA TGTGCCAGTAGCGGGGGGGGAGAAGCTTTCTTT. This codes for CASSGGGEAFF.

The genes are TRBV19 and TRBJ2-3; 7 positions match TRBD2. The CDR3 has 15 amino acids. CDR1 is LNHDA and CDR2 is SQIVND in the germline V gene (reference sequence). Trimming removed 5 bases from V and 1 base from J; junction bases left unmatched: 6. The CDR3 loop is CASSYGGVGTDTQYF. CDR3 DNA sequence: TGTGCCAGTAGTTATGGGGGGGTCGGCACAGATACGCAGTATTTT.

The J gene is TRBJ2-2, the V gene TRBV24-1, with D perhaps TRBD1 (6 bases). The CDR3 runs 16 residues. Trimming pared 3 bases from V and 4 bases from J, leaving 14 bases between. Per germline, CDR1 KGHDR and CDR2 SFDVKD. Here the CDR3 reads CATSDQTGHITGELFF. The CDR3 DNA follows: TGTGCCACCAGTGATCAGACAGGCCACATCACCGGGGAGCTGTTTTTT.